This T cell receptor (beta chain) was recorded in a study of shared clonotypes between healthy human individuals (dated by TCRdb to the early 2020s). General notes on the study: The cohort comprised a couple of women and three men aged 18 to 49 years. For each donor, CD4 naive and CD4 memory were each given three plates, CD8 naive was given two plates, and CD8 memory was given one plate. Blood TCR repertoires of roughly five healthy adults were deeply sequenced to estimate repertoire size and the extent of clonotype sharing between individuals. Libraries were prepared and TCR repertoires were sequenced by different laboratories using diverse techniques, in order to increase sequencing depth and limit assay-specific biases. Each donor's leukapheresis produced roughly between roughly 0.94 and 9.5 billion PBMCs. Broader findings and caveats from the paper: Larger estimated clonotype richness was generally found for naive subsets than for memory subsets. Sampling was restricted to blood, and TCR repertoires in tissues likely differ from the TCR repertoires found in blood. Compared with non-shared clonotypes, clonotypes shared by all four sorted-subset donors had higher generation probabilities. Based on pairwise subsampling, the degree of clonotype sharing among donors was expected to be affected by sequencing depth. Incomplete sequencing was indicated by rarefaction of sorted-subset datasets, despite the large sequencing depth. When a handful of donors were compared, the shared fraction of clonotypes was 5% to 6.5% for naive CD4, approximately 3.3% for naive CD8, 2.3% for memory CD4, and roughly 0.43% for memory CD8. The small number of donors limited the genetic and exposure-history diversity represented.

The CDR3, from cysteine to phenylalanine, totals 14 residues. Only the CDR3 portion is preserved as DNA: 42 bases, with reading frame beginning at the first base. CDR1 and CDR2, per the germline V gene, are SGDLS and YYNGEE. The junction shows trimming of 3 bases on V and 3 bases on J, and the gene matches do not reach 5 bases of it. Regarding this clone: The antigen it recognizes is unknown. No base qualities exist here, and no much larger clone lies one base off it.

TCR CDR3 regions were amplified from genomic DNA by multiplex PCR using the deep immunoSEQ assay. Extracted genomic DNA from each cell subset was distributed evenly across all wells of several immunoSEQ 96-well plates, and each plate was treated as a replicate. For sorted subsets, each replicate PCR was loaded with approximately 200 ng genomic DNA, equivalent to 25,000 to 35,000 T cell genomes. The purified libraries were quantified using a Qubit 3.0 fluorometer, sized with a Bioanalyzer 2100, and then quantified again using the KAPA Library Quantification kit. Every immunoSEQ 96-well plate was sequenced on a dedicated single-read 150-cycle Illumina NextSeq 550 flow cell. Concerning the study's data processing: Because the immunoSEQ output included only junctional sequences and no quality scores, the filtering could not be the same as the filtering used for full-length reads. Sequences were annotated with PyIR, a Python wrapper for IgBLAST v1.9, using IMGT germline references to assign V/J genes and CDR3. Reads were filtered out if the reads had weak V/J assignments (E-value above 1e-6), no CDR3, stop codons, out-of-frame junctions, or ambiguous translated residues. A V3J clonotype was defined by an identical inferred V gene, J gene, and CDR3 amino acid sequence. To compute the percentage overlap between repertoires, the number of shared unique clonotypes was divided by the size of the smaller repertoire. Richness of each repertoire was evaluated using RTK rarefaction, the Chao1 estimator, and Recon v2.1 estimates of unobserved clonotypes. Generation probabilities for all TCRbeta clonotypes obtained by the gDNA method from four donors were computed using OLGA. Not all clones reach the TCRdb copy of this immuneACCESS table, which keeps in-frame sequences only. Checked studies attribute under half of the gap to unresolved V genes and leave the rest unexplained. That table furnishes V, J and clone size, whereas the DNA furnished D and trimming. The sample table contains approximately 250,000 clones; only one count was recorded for about 65% of them. The top ten constitute around 10% of the sample.

Donors were healthy HIV-negative adults with no recently reported acute infections or vaccinations. All donors were Caucasian adults living in Nashville, Tennessee, USA. CD4+ T cells were enriched by magnetic negative selection; naive cells were then positively selected on CD45RA, and the negative fraction formed the memory subset. Blood was collected by leukapheresis, and PBMCs were isolated by Ficoll-Histopaque density gradient centrifugation and then cryopreserved in liquid nitrogen vapor phase. Purity and quantity of every magnetically sorted T cell population were checked by analytical flow cytometry. Genomic DNA was isolated from every sorted fraction and measured by UV absorbance on a Nanodrop 2000c.

The TCR comes from a young man in good health. Here the chain combines TRBV9 and TRBJ2-7; 8 of the junction bases match TRBD1. The source material was memory CD4+ T cells sorted from blood. Per the publication, the cell subset or site label means: CD45RA-negative fraction. The CDR3 has the sequence CASSAGQGRYEQYF. Read as DNA, the sequence is TGTGCCAGCAGCGCTGGACAGGGACGCTACGAGCAGTACTTC.